This entry features one TCR beta chain sequence. Sequencing used immunoSEQ multiplex PCR; TCRdb keeps in-frame clones, though not all of them. The sample has about 300,000 clones; around nine tenths are singletons. This entry comes from a study of blood T cell repertoires in COVID-19. The sequencing input was peripheral blood. This receptor was obtained from a young woman with COVID-19, enrolled during active disease.

CDR3 region: CASSFWRGGSNEQFF. The CDR3 nucleotides are TGTGCCAGCAGCTTCTGGCGGGGGGGCTCCAATGAGCAGTTCTTC. This sequence joins TRBV7-2 and TRBJ2-1; 9 nucleotides agree with TRBD2. CDR3 length equals 15 residues. CDR1 is SGHTA and CDR2 is FQGNSA in the germline V gene. V dropped 3 bases and J dropped 6; count of bases not matched to a gene: 6.